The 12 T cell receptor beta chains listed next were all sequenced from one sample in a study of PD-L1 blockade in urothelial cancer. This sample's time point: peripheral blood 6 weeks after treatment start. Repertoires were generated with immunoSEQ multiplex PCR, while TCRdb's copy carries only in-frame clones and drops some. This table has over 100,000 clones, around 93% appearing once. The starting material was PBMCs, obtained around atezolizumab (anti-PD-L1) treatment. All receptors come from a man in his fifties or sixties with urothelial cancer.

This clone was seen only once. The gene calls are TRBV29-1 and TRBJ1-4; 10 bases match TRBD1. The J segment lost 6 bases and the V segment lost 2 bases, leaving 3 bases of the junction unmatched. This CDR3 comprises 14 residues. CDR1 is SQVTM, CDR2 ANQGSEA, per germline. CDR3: CSVERDRGDEKLFF. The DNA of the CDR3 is TGCAGCGTTGAACGGGACAGGGGTGATGAAAAACTGTTTTTT.

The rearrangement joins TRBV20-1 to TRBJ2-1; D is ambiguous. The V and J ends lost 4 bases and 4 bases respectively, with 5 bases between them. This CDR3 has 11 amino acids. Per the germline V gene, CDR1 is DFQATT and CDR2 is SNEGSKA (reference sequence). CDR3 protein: CSATPYNEQFF. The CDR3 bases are TGCAGTGCTACCCCTTACAATGAGCAGTTCTTC.

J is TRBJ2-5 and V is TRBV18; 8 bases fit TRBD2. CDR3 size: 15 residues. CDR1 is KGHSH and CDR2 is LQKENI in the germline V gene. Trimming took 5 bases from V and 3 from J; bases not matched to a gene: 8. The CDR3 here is CASSTTSASEETQYF. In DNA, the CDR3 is TGTGCCAGCTCAACGACTAGCGCCTCAGAAGAGACCCAGTACTTC. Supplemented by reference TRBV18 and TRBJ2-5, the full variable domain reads NAGVMQNPRHLVRRRGQEARLRCSPMKGHSHVYWYRQLPEEGLKFMVYLQKENIIDESGMPKERFSAEFPKEGPSILRIQQVVRGDSAAYFCASSTTSASEETQYFGPGTRLLVL.

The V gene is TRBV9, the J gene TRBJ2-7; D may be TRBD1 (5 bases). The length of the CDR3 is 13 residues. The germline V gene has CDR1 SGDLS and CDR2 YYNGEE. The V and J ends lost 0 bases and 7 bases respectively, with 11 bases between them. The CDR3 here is CASSVGQLGEQYF. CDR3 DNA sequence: TGTGCCAGCAGCGTAGGACAGCTTGGGGAGCAGTACTTC.

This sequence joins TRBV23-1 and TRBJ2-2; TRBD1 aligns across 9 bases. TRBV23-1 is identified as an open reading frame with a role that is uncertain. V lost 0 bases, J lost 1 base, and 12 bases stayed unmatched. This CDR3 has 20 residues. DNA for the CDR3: TGCGCCAGCAGTCAATCAGGGAGACAGGGGGTTTGGTTGAACACCGGGGAGCTGTTTTTT. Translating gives CASSQSGRQGVWLNTGELFF.

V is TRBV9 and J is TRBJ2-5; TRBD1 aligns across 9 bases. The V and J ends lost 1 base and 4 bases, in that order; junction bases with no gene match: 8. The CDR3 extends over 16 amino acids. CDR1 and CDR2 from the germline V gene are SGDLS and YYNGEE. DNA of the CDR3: TGTGCCAGCAGCGTAACACAGGGGGCAATAGGAGAGACCCAGTACTTC. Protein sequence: CASSVTQGAIGETQYF.

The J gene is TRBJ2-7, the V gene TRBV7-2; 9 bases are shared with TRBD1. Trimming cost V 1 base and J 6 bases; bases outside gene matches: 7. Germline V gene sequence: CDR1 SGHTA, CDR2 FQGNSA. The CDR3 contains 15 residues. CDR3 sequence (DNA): TGTGCCAGCAGCTTAGAGGGACAGGGCTTACGCGAGCAGTACTTC. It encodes CASSLEGQGLREQYF.

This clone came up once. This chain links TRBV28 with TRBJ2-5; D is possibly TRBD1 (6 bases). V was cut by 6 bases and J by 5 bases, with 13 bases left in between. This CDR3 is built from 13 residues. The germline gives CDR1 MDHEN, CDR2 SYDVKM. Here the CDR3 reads CASSQTGYETQYF. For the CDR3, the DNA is TGTGCCAGCAGCCAAACAGGGTATGAGACCCAGTACTTC.

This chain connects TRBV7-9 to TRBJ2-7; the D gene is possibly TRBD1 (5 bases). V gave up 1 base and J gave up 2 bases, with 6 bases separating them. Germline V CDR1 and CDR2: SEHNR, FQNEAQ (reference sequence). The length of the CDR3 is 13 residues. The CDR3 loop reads CASSLVTAYEQYF. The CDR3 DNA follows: TGTGCCAGCAGCTTAGTGACAGCCTACGAGCAGTACTTC.

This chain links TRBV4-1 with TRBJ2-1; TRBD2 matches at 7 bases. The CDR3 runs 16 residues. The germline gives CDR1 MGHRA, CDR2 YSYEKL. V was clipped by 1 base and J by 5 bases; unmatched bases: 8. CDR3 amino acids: CASSQGGKGRDNEQFF. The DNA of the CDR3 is TGCGCCAGCAGCCAAGGCGGGAAGGGGAGGGACAATGAGCAGTTCTTC.

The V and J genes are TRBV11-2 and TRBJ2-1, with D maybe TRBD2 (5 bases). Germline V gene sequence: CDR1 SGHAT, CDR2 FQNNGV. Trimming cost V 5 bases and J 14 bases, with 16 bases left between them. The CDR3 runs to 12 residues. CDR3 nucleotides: TGTGCCAGCAGCCAAGTCACCACGCGGGAGTTCTTC. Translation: CASSQVTTREFF.

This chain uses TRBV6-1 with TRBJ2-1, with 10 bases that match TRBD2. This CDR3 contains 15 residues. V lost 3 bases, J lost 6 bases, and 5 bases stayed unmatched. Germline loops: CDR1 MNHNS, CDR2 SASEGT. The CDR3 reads CASSESAGGSNEQFF. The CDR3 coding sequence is TGTGCCAGCAGTGAGTCAGCGGGAGGGAGCAATGAGCAGTTCTTC.